This record looks at one T cell receptor (beta chain) sequence and its context. Its target antigen remains unknown. No base quality information exists; no much larger clone differs at one position. Systemically healthy Caucasian individuals from Russia, 39 in total and aged roughly 6 to 90 years, were included as donors. Approximately 9.3 milliliters of peripheral blood were drawn from each donor into EDTA-treated Vacutainer tubes. PBMCs were isolated by Ficoll-Paque density-gradient centrifugation, with at least 6 million obtained per sample. Total RNA, at least 5 micrograms per sample, was extracted from PBMCs with Trizol reagent. For every donor, an aliquot of PBMCs went through flow cytometry to measure the percentages of naive CD45RAhigh/CD27high T cells. The data were obtained in a study of blood T cells in healthy people across ages (dated by TCRdb to 2015 to 2017). For the wider study: In model experiments, template switching captured roughly one uniquely barcoded TCR beta cDNA molecule for every two T cells. To avoid experimental bias, donors of different ages were spread randomly across the sequencing lanes. The study analyzed two additional independent replicas of 1 million unique cDNA reads from the same blood draw for two donors, one aged 18 to 29 and one aged 80 or older. The donors were split into four age groups: young (average 16 years), middle-aged (roughly 39), aged (more than 55) and long-lived (roughly 86). Age-related changes in TCR beta repertoire diversity were measured in the study by deep sequencing normalized with unique cDNA molecular identifiers.

Receptors were amplified or captured by 5' RACE. Sequencing took place on an Illumina HiSeq 2500. A second PCR of about 7 to 12 cycles was run with a J-beta primer mix and a sample-barcoded 5' primer. Each TCR beta cDNA molecule received a unique molecular identifier from a template-switch 5' adaptor carrying 12 random nucleotides. Each sample yielded at least 3 million CDR3-containing paired-end reads. First-strand cDNA synthesis was performed from all RNA using the Mint cDNA synthesis kit, with priming by a TRBC-specific oligonucleotide. Following uracil-DNA glycosylase treatment, a first 18-cycle PCR with universal primers M1SS and BC2_uni_R was performed on all cDNA. The original pipeline was this. For normalization, 1 million high-quality reads, each with a distinct molecular identifier, were randomly selected from each sample. Instead of being binned into consensus sequences, reads with shared molecular identifiers were discarded. MiTCR, set to a Q25 quality threshold and the strictest error-elimination algorithm, was used for CDR3 identification, clonotype clustering and error correction. Lower-bound total TCR beta diversity was estimated with a nonparametric unseen species model using Euler transformation. The public reads were reanalyzed by TCRdb: fastp trimming at Q25, MiXCR alignment, in-frame beta chains only. Each CDR3 protein appears once, grouped with its most common genes and DNA. TCRdb, not the original authors, processed these V and J calls. The sample table contains around 800,000 distinct CDR3 sequences; only one count was recorded for around 62% of them. The ten largest clones add up to about a quarter of the sample.

V loses 5 bases of germline sequence and J loses 1 base, and the interval between the two ends is 15 bases. The germline V gene (reference sequence) supplies CDR1 SEHNR and CDR2 FQNEAQ. Inclusive of the bounding cysteine and phenylalanine, the CDR3 is 16 residues long. The read is trimmed to its CDR3 DNA, 48 bases read in frame from base 1. Study-wide conclusions, independent of this receptor: Estimates of total diversity from one million sequenced T cells were regarded as lower bounds and underestimates. As age increased, observed TCR beta diversity per million T cells dropped in a roughly linear way, and a significant reduction was already evident by age 40. Conclusive comparison of naive and antigen-experienced compartments was prevented by the profiling of bulk unsorted PBMCs. Compared with the aged group, the long-lived group had more naive CD4+ T cells, fewer expanded clones and increased TCR diversity, a pattern suggesting age selection. The percentage of naive T cells measured by flow cytometry correlated strongly with observed TCR beta diversity. Because the CMV infection status of the donors was unknown, age-related changes in expanded clonotypes may potentially have been confounded.

The rearranged segments are TRBV7-9 and TRBJ2-4, with TRBD1 as a weak D call on 6 bases. The sequencing input was blood. This TCR came from a man younger than 45 in good health. The DNA sequence reads TGTGCCAGCAGCCCTTTGCAGGGGTGGGCCAAAAACATTCAGTACTTC. Its protein is CASSPLQGWAKNIQYF.